This entry lists 30 T cell receptor beta chains sequenced from one sample in a study of cytomegalovirus exposure and HLA in healthy donors. Sequencing used immunoSEQ multiplex PCR; TCRdb keeps in-frame clones, though not all of them. Here the sample spans about 190,000 clones, 86% being singletons. What was sequenced was PBMCs. These receptors all stem from a woman aged 18-29 years in good health and CMV-seronegative.

This sequence joins TRBV7-8 and TRBJ2-7; D uncertain. Deletions cut 2 bases from V and 3 bases from J, with 11 bases between. Germline V CDR1 and CDR2: SGHVS, FQNEAQ. The CDR3 sequence is 14 residues long. Here the CDR3 reads CASSLSFSVYEQYF. The CDR3 nucleotides read TGTGCCAGCAGCTTATCTTTCTCAGTCTACGAGCAGTACTTC.

The rearrangement links TRBV4-2 to TRBJ1-2; 7 nucleotides match TRBD1. Unmatched junction bases numbered 4, after V lost 2 bases and J lost 4 bases. Germline values: CDR1 LGHNA, CDR2 YNFKEQ. This CDR3 contains 14 residues. This CDR3 is CASSQIGQVYGYTF. For the CDR3, the DNA is TGTGCCAGCAGCCAAATAGGACAGGTCTATGGCTACACCTTC.

This chain links TRBV6-1 with TRBJ1-3, with TRBD1 as a possible D gene (5 bases). CDR3 length: 17 residues. Deletions cut 2 bases from V and 2 bases from J, with 16 bases between. Germline V lookup: CDR1 MNHNS, CDR2 SASEGT. As DNA, the CDR3 is TGTGCCAGCAGTGAAAGGGAGGCAGGGTTCGCTGGAAACACCATATATTTT. Amino acid sequence: CASSEREAGFAGNTIYF.

The J gene is TRBJ2-7, the V gene TRBV7-9; the D gene is possibly TRBD1 (5 bases). The CDR3 loop spans 14 amino acids. Trimming pared 1 base from V and 2 bases from J, leaving 9 bases between. From germline, CDR1 is SEHNR and CDR2 FQNEAQ (reference sequence). CDR3 sequence reads: CASSLGQQTYEQYF. Written as DNA, the CDR3 is TGTGCCAGCAGCTTAGGACAGCAAACCTACGAGCAGTACTTC.

V and J are TRBV6-1 and TRBJ2-7; 7 nucleotides match TRBD1. From germline, CDR1 is MNHNS and CDR2 SASEGT. Unmatched junction bases numbered 11, after V lost 7 bases and J lost 5 bases. This CDR3 has 14 amino acids. CDR3 protein: CASTPKGAANEQYF. CDR3 DNA: TGTGCCAGCACCCCGAAGGGGGCGGCTAACGAGCAGTACTTC.

The chain employs TRBV6-6 and TRBJ1-1; the D is unclear. Looked up from germline, CDR1 is MNHNY and CDR2 is SVGAGI (reference sequence). Trimming pared 10 bases from V and 1 base from J, leaving 13 bases between. The CDR3 loop spans 13 amino acids. CDR3 region: CATEETWNTEAFF. Here the CDR3 DNA reads TGTGCCACCGAGGAAACATGGAACACTGAAGCTTTCTTT.

J is TRBJ2-5 and V is TRBV19; 7 bases align to TRBD1. V lost 2 bases, J lost 4 bases, and 7 bases stayed unmatched. The CDR3 length is 15 residues. Germline V gives CDR1 LNHDA, CDR2 SQIVND (reference sequence). The CDR3 nucleotides read TGTGCCAGTAGTATATCTGACAGGGCTGGAGAGACCCAGTACTTC. This translates into CASSISDRAGETQYF.

This clone was seen once. The gene calls are TRBV6-5 and TRBJ2-3, with 10 bases fitting TRBD2. Germline values: CDR1 MNHEY, CDR2 SVGAGI. The CDR3 sequence is 15 residues long. The junction had 3 bases not matched to a gene; V was cut back by 6 bases and J by 0 bases. CDR3 bases: TGTGCCAGCAGCCTTAGCGGGGGGAGCACAGATACGCAGTATTTT. It is translated as CASSLSGGSTDTQYF.

This chain uses TRBV9 with TRBJ1-2; maybe TRBD1 (6 bases). The CDR3 is made up of 16 amino acids. Trimming shortened V by 6 bases and J by 1 base, and 19 bases separated the two germline ends. The V gene's germline CDR1 is SGDLS and CDR2 YYNGEE. This chain's CDR3 is CASTFHSQGFNYGYTF. In nucleotides, the CDR3 is TGTGCCAGCACCTTCCATAGTCAGGGGTTTAACTATGGCTACACCTTC.

The chain has TRBV7-2 and TRBJ2-7, with D possibly being TRBD2 (5 bases). Germline CDR1 is SGHTA and CDR2 is FQGNSA. V lost 2 bases to trimming and J lost 2 bases, with 25 bases between them. This CDR3 spans 19 amino acids. CDR3 bases: TGTGCCAGCAGCTTACTCCCGAGCGGTACGAGGGCAATTCCCTACGAGCAGTACTTC. Residues: CASSLLPSGTRAIPYEQYF. Looking up the rest from reference TRBV7-2 and TRBJ2-7 gives the full variable domain: GAGVSQSPSNKVTEKGKDVELRCDPISGHTALYWYRQSLGQGLEFLIYFQGNSAPDKSGLPSDRFSAERTGGSVSTLTIQRTQQEDSAVYLCASSLLPSGTRAIPYEQYFGPGTRLTVT.

This sequence joins TRBV10-1 and TRBJ2-2, with a possible D match to TRBD1 (6 bases). Trimming removed 0 bases from V and 7 bases from J, with 12 bases in between. Germline V gives CDR1 WNHNN, CDR2 SYGVQD (reference sequence). The CDR3 is 15 amino acids. The CDR3 DNA sequence: TGCGCCAGCAGTGAGTCTGGGGGCACCTACGGGGAGCTGTTTTTT. Amino acids: CASSESGGTYGELFF.

V is TRBV6-4 and J is TRBJ2-3; 14 nucleotides align to TRBD2. Germline V lookup: CDR1 MRHNA, CDR2 SNTAGT. This CDR3 comprises 18 residues. Germline trimming cut 1 base from V and 2 bases from J; bases unmatched to any gene: 5. Here the CDR3 reads CASSDYGTSGSFTDTQYF. CDR3 sequence (DNA): TGTGCCAGCAGTGACTACGGGACTAGCGGGAGTTTCACAGATACGCAGTATTTT.

The chain has TRBV19 and TRBJ2-1, with 10 bases identical to TRBD1. Trimming at V came to 7 bases and at J to 6 bases, leaving 6 bases not matched to a gene. The CDR3 totals 14 residues. Germline CDR1 reads LNHDA; CDR2 reads SQIVND (reference sequence). The CDR3 reads CASKGTGDFNEQFF. In nucleotides, the CDR3 is TGTGCCAGTAAAGGGACAGGGGACTTCAATGAGCAGTTCTTC.

The DNA of the CDR3 is TGTGCCAGCAGTTTATACGACAGGGGCGACTATGGCTACACCTTC. This encodes CASSLYDRGDYGYTF. The chain has TRBV27 and TRBJ1-2; 8 positions agree with TRBD1. The length of the CDR3 is 15 residues. Germline CDR1 MNHEY, CDR2 SMNVEV (reference sequence). After removal of 1 base from V and 3 bases from J, the junction contained 4 bases not matched to a gene.

The rearrangement links TRBV11-2 to TRBJ2-7; the match to TRBD2 covers 10 bases. J gave up 5 bases and V 2 bases, and 15 bases lay outside the gene matches. Looked up from germline, CDR1 is SGHAT and CDR2 is FQNNGV. The CDR3 length is 18 residues. The CDR3 reads CASSLHFLAGAASHEQYF. CDR3 nucleotide sequence: TGTGCCAGCAGCTTACACTTTCTAGCGGGAGCCGCTTCTCACGAGCAGTACTTC.

For the CDR3, the DNA is TGTGCCAGCAGCTTAGGTGCCGGGACAGGATATACCGGGGAGCTGTTTTTT. Residues: CASSLGAGTGYTGELFF. V is TRBV7-9 and J is TRBJ2-2, with 8 nucleotides matching TRBD1. This CDR3 contains 17 residues. From germline, CDR1 is SEHNR and CDR2 FQNEAQ (reference sequence). V was clipped by 1 base and J by 5 bases; unmatched bases: 9.

The chain couples TRBV6-1 to TRBJ1-1; D is uncertain. Germline CDR1 reads MNHNS; CDR2 reads SASEGT. V lost 2 bases and J 7 bases, leaving 8 bases between the germline ends. The CDR3 sequence is 12 residues long. The CDR3 is CASSESGDEAFF. The CDR3 DNA reads TGTGCCAGCAGTGAATCGGGAGATGAAGCTTTCTTT.

This rearrangement joins TRBV19 to TRBJ1-2; possible D gene TRBD1, 5 bases. Germline CDR1 LNHDA, CDR2 SQIVND (reference sequence). Trimming shortened V by 8 bases and J by 5 bases, and 18 bases separated the two germline ends. The CDR3 contains 14 residues. The CDR3 region is CASRHTGGTYGYTF. The CDR3 region has the DNA TGTGCCAGTCGACACACAGGAGGGACTTATGGCTACACCTTC.

This chain joins TRBV7-9 and TRBJ2-2; 12 bases match TRBD1. Germline values: CDR1 SEHNR, CDR2 FQNEAQ (reference sequence). The CDR3 spans 19 residues. After removal of 2 bases from V and 0 bases from J, the junction contained 7 bases not matched to a gene. The DNA for the CDR3 is TGTGCCAGCAGCTTAATAGGGACAGGGGGCGCGTCGAACACCGGGGAGCTGTTTTTT. Translation gives CASSLIGTGGASNTGELFF.

The chain is built from TRBV27 and TRBJ1-5, with 7 positions matching TRBD1. Germline CDR1 is MNHEY and CDR2 is SMNVEV (reference sequence). The CDR3 has 16 amino acids. The V gene end was trimmed by 2 bases and the J gene end by 4 bases; junction bases not matched to a gene: 8. The CDR3 bases are TGTGCCAGCAGTTTAAGTTCGGCAGGGGGGAATCAGCCCCAGCATTTT. As protein: CASSLSSAGGNQPQHF.

The chain joins TRBV29-1 to TRBJ1-2; the D gene is possibly TRBD1 (5 bases). CDR1 and CDR2 (germline): SQVTM, ANQGSEA. The CDR3 totals 12 residues. Trimming removed 4 bases at V and 1 base at J, with 7 bases between. The CDR3 nucleotides are TGCAGCGTTGTAGGGGTTAACTATGGCTACACCTTC. This translates into CSVVGVNYGYTF. The whole variable domain, filled in from reference TRBV29-1 and TRBJ1-2, reads SAVISQKPSRDICQRGTSLTIQCQVDSQVTMMFWYRQQPGQSLTLIATANQGSEATYESGFVIDKFPISRPNLTFSTLTVSNMSPEDSSIYLCSVVGVNYGYTFGSGTRLTVV.

J is TRBJ1-1 and V is TRBV30; tentative D call: TRBD1 (5 bases). Germline V gives CDR1 GTSNPN, CDR2 SVGIG (reference sequence). Trimming left V 5 bases short and J 5 bases short, with 15 bases between. The CDR3 is made up of 13 amino acids. CDR3 in DNA: TGTGCCTGGGGTCAAGTGGGGCGGACTGAAGCTTTCTTT. Translating gives CAWGQVGRTEAFF.

This clone has just a few counts. The gene calls are TRBV4-1 and TRBJ2-1; 12 bases align to TRBD2. Trimming took 1 base from V and 6 from J; bases not matched to a gene: 4. CDR1 MGHRA and CDR2 YSYEKL come from the germline V gene. The CDR3 loop spans 16 amino acids. The CDR3 is CASSQAGTSGSNEQFF. CDR3 nucleotide sequence: TGCGCCAGCAGCCAAGCCGGGACTAGCGGGTCCAATGAGCAGTTCTTC.

The chain recombines TRBV4-1 with TRBJ1-1, with 7 bases lining up with TRBD1. Germline CDR1 reads MGHRA; CDR2 reads YSYEKL. The junction had 5 bases not matched to a gene; V was cut back by 2 bases and J by 2 bases. CDR3 length: 15 residues. CDR3 protein: CASSQYDRDNTEAFF. CDR3 sequence (DNA): TGCGCCAGCAGCCAATACGACAGGGACAACACTGAAGCTTTCTTT.

The chain carries TRBV6-1 and TRBJ2-4, with D possibly matching TRBD2 (5 bases). V was clipped by 3 bases and J by 0 bases, with 9 bases between them. Germline V lookup: CDR1 MNHNS, CDR2 SASEGT. This CDR3 has 15 amino acids. The CDR3 DNA follows: TGTGCCAGCAGTGAGGACGGACTAGCCAAAAACATTCAGTACTTC. Its protein is CASSEDGLAKNIQYF.

A single count supports this clone. The chain couples TRBV4-1 to TRBJ1-4; 10 positions match TRBD1. Germline CDR1 and CDR2: MGHRA and YSYEKL. The V segment lost 5 bases and the J segment 8 bases; nucleotides outside the gene matches: 14. The length of the CDR3 is 17 residues. CDR3 sequence (DNA): TGCGCCAGCAGCGAGCAAGGGACAGGGGCGGGAGAAGAAAAACTGTTTTTT. Amino acid sequence: CASSEQGTGAGEEKLFF.

V gene TRBV2 combines with J gene TRBJ2-1; 10 nucleotides match TRBD2. The J segment lost 9 bases and the V segment lost 6 bases, leaving 11 bases of the junction unmatched. The CDR3 runs 15 residues. CDR1 and CDR2 (germline): SNHLY, FYNNEI. This chain's CDR3 is CASRKVLAGVSEQFF. The CDR3 DNA sequence: TGTGCCAGCAGGAAGGTTCTAGCGGGAGTGAGTGAGCAGTTCTTC.

In this sample, this clone turned up once. This chain uses TRBV18 with TRBJ2-1; 7 positions agree with TRBD1. The length of the CDR3 is 16 residues. Germline V gives CDR1 KGHSH, CDR2 LQKENI. V lost 1 base, J lost 5 bases, and 8 bases stayed unmatched. The CDR3 protein is CASSPQTGYTNNEQFF. For the CDR3, the DNA is TGTGCCAGCTCACCACAGACAGGGTATACGAACAATGAGCAGTTCTTC.

As to this clone: This may come from a read error, since a much larger clone is one base off. The J gene is TRBJ2-3, the V gene TRBV6-6, with D hard to call. The germline V gene has CDR1 MNHNY and CDR2 SVGAGI (reference sequence). The CDR3 is made up of 12 amino acids. This CDR3 reads CTSSLYTDTQYF. The CDR3 DNA reads as TGTACCAGCAGTTTATACACAGATACGCAGTATTTT.

The CDR3 loop reads CASSVVAQGPGDSGNTIYF. Here the CDR3 DNA reads TGTGCCAGCAGCGTAGTTGCCCAAGGCCCAGGGGATTCTGGAAACACCATATATTTT. The genes are TRBV9 and TRBJ1-3, with D possibly TRBD1 on 6 matching bases. CDR1 SGDLS and CDR2 YYNGEE come from the germline V gene. This CDR3 has 19 amino acids. V dropped 0 bases and J dropped 1 base, with 20 bases sitting between them.